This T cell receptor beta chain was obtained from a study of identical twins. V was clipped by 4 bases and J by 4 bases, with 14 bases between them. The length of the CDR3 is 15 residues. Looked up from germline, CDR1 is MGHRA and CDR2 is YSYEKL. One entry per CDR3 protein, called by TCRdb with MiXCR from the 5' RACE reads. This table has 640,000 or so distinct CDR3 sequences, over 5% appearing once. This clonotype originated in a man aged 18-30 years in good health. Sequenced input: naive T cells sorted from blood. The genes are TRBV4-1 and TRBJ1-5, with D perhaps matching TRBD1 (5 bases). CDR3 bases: TGCGCCAGCAGCCTCGAGTCGGGACCAAATCAGCCCCAGCATTTT. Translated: CASSLESGPNQPQHF.